A single T cell receptor (beta chain) is shown here with its context. This clonotype was counted only a few times. This clone's antigen is unknown. The input lacks base qualities; no much larger clone sits a single base away. The sample originates from a study of identical twins (dated by TCRdb to about 2016). Study-wide context: To test whether fetal clonotypes persist, this study deep-sequenced TCR alpha and beta repertoires from monozygotic twins, from unrelated adults of various ages, and from cord blood. Replicate twin experiments were performed at different times using different library preparation protocols to rule out contamination.

General findings and caveats noted by the study authors: Zero-insertion analyses could be partly confounded by invariant T cells such as MAIT and iNKT, though diverse VJ usage argued against such confounding for most clonotypes. Compared with coincidental sharing between unrelated individuals, out-of-frame TCR alpha sequences shared between twins had an excess of sequences with low generation probability. The excess sharing between twins in beta out-of-frame sequences was weaker because fewer shared sequences reduced the signal-to-noise ratio. Because the same donors could not be followed over many years, conclusions were based on cross-sectional statistical analysis. In monozygotic twins, out-of-frame TCR alpha sharing was systematically underestimated by recombination models, although the models agreed with sharing between unrelated individuals. Fewer insertions were carried by abundant cord blood beta clonotypes; a weaker similar trend was observed in young adult naive repertoires, while no such trend was observed in memory repertoires.

Via the germline V gene (reference sequence), CDR1 is SEHNR and CDR2 FQNEAQ. From cysteine to phenylalanine, the CDR3 is 13 amino acids long. Only the CDR3 DNA stays, 39 bases, in frame from base 1. V loses 5 bases of germline sequence and J loses 4 bases, and the interval between the two ends is 11 bases. Library preparation used 5' RACE. Instrument used: Illumina HiSeq 2000. A universal primer binding site was added through template switching, and the final cDNA carried a unique molecular identifier so that TCR cDNA molecules could be counted accurately. Specific primers in the conserved constant-segment region were used to synthesize first-strand cDNA for the TCR alpha and beta chains. To control for contamination, every cDNA library was double barcoded, receiving both a SMART-Mk sample barcode and Illumina barcodes. Two successive PCR steps introduced TruSeq adapter sequences along with Illumina sample barcodes. The TCR alpha and beta cDNA libraries were sequenced on the Illumina HiSeq platform using custom primers. The study's own analysis went as follows. Unique molecular identifiers were extracted from raw reads with MiGEC, and CDR3 positions were determined with MiXCR. Recombination models were inferred per individual with the repgenHMM and IGoR tools using an EM algorithm. Shared clonotype analysis was performed with the tcR package in R, normalizing sharing by the product of cloneset sizes. To study raw recombination without the effects of thymic and clonal selection, out-of-frame nonproductive sequences were analyzed. Clones were called with MiXCR by TCRdb after fastp trimmed the public reads at Q25, and only in-frame beta chains were retained. Duplicate CDR3 protein sequences are folded into a single record with the most common DNA and genes. These V and J calls originate from TCRdb's pipeline instead of the authors' own analysis. This sample holds 650,000 to 750,000 distinct CDR3 sequences; approximately 21% were observed only once. Roughly 4.3% of the sample rests with the top ten.

All donors were healthy Caucasians. Three pairs of female monozygotic twins, all aged roughly 18 to 29 years, were included in the twin cohort. RNA for TCR libraries was isolated from peripheral blood mononuclear cells. These data were also reused for a study on T cells expressing NK-cell markers. As described in the second report: TCR beta-chain repertoires were profiled in sorted CD3+CD56+NKG2C+, CD3+CD56+NKG2C- and CD3+CD56-NKG2C+ T-cell subsets from roughly eight donors. Among the eight sequenced donors, only one was HCMV-seronegative, while the other seven were HCMV-seropositive. In several experiments an anti-gammadeltaTCR antibody was added to restrict sorting to alphabetaTCR-expressing T cells. For five or six donors, the dominant CD3+CD56+NKG2C+ clonotypes were among the top 10 CD8+ clonotypes and accounted for about 1.0-8% of CD8+ T cells. Those dominant clonotypes were again the most abundant among CD3+CD56-NKG2C+ cells in a few donors, at about 28.3-60.1%. Whether the expanded NKG2C-expressing T cell clones were specific for HCMV antigens remained unclear. The eight sequenced donors were randomly selected healthy volunteers, three men and five women. A commercial ELISA kit detecting HCMV-specific IgG in serum was used to determine HCMV serostatus. Bulk peripheral blood T-cell repertoires were additionally sequenced from unsorted PBMC for over five donors. Reads were demultiplexed and grouped by UMI with MIGEC, and clonotypes were assembled and quantified with MiTCR. To remove erroneous sequences, TCR cDNA sequences were retained only when supported by two or more reads. The tcR package was used for downstream repertoire analysis, and clonotypes were matched between fractions using CDR3 nucleotide sequence together with V segment. VDJmatch was used to annotate antigen specificity against VDJdb, with one amino acid substitution allowed in CDR3.

What was sequenced was PBMCs. The chain employs TRBV7-9 and TRBJ1-2, with the identity of the D gene unclear. This receptor was obtained from a woman aged 18-30 years in good health. The CDR3 protein is CASSLTVFYGYTF. Here is the DNA: TGTGCCAGCAGCCTCACGGTCTTCTATGGCTACACCTTC.